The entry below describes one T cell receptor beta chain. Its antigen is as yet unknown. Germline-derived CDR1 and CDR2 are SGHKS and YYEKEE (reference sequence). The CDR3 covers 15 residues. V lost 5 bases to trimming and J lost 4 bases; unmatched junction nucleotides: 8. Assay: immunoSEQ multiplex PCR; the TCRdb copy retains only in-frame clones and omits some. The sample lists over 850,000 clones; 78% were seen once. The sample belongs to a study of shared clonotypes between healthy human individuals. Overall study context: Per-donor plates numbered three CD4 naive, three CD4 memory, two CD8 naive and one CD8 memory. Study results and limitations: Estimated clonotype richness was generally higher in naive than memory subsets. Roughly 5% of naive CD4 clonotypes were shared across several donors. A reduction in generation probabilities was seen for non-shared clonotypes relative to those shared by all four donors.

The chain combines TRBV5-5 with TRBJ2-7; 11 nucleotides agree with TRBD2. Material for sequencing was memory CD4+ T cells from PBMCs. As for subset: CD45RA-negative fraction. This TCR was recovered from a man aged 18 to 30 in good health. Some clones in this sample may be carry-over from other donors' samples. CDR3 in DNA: TGTGCCAGCAGTCACCCGGGACTAGCGGTATACGAGCAGTACTTC. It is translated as CASSHPGLAVYEQYF.